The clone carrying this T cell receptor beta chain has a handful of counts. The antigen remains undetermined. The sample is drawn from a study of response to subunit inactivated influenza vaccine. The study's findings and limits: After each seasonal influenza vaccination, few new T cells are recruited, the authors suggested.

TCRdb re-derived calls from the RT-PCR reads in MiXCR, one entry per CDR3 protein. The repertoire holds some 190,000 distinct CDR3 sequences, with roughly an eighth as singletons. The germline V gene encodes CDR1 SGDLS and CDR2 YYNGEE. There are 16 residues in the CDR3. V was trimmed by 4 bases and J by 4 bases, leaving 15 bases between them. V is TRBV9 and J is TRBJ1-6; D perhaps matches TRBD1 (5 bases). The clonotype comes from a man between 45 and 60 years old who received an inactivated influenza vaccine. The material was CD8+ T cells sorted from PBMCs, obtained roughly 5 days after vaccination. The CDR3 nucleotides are TGTGCCAGCAGCTCAGAAGATGGGACGTATAATTCACCCCTCCACTTT. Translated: CASSSEDGTYNSPLHF.